This entry is about one T cell receptor beta chain. This sample was included in a study of Ad26.COV2.S vaccination and SARS-CoV-2 variants. Here immunoSEQ multiplex PCR was the method, and the copy in TCRdb shows in-frame clones only, minus some. Here the sample spans around 400,000 clones, 90% being singletons. This sample's treatment: around 19 received Ad26.COV2.S at low or high dose, single or two shots; roughly 5 received placebo; per-sample allocation not given. Samples were taken on day 63 after the first vaccine or placebo injection. Here the sequenced sample was peripheral blood, taken in a trial of Ad26.COV2.S vaccine versus placebo. The receptor was derived from a person between 18 and 65 years old who received the Ad26.COV2.S COVID-19 vaccine or a placebo.

The CDR3 region has the DNA TGTGCCAGCAGCGTGAGCGGACAGGGCCTTACAACTAATGAAAAACTGTTTTTT. Translating gives CASSVSGQGLTTNEKLFF. V usage is TRBV9 and J usage is TRBJ1-4, with 8 bases that match TRBD1. The V segment lost 2 bases and the J segment 0 bases; nucleotides outside the gene matches: 9. The CDR3 length is 18 residues. The germline gives CDR1 SGDLS, CDR2 YYNGEE.